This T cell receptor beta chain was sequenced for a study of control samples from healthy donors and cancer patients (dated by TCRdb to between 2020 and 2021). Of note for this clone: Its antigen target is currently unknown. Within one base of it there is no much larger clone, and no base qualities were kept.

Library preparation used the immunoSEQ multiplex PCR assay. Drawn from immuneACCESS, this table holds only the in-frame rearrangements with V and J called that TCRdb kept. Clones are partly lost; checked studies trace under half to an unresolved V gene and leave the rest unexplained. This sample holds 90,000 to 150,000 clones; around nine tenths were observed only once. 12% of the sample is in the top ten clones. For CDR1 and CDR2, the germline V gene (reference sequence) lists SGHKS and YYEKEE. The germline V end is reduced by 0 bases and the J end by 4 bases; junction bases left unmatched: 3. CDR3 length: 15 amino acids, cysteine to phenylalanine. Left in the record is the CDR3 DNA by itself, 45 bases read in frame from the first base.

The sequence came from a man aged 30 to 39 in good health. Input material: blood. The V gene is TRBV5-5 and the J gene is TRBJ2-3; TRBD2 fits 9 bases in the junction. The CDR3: CASSLGGGAPDTQYF. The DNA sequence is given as TGTGCCAGCAGCTTGGGCGGGGGGGCCCCAGATACGCAGTATTTT. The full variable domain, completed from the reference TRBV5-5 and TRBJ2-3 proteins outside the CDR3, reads DAGVTQSPTHLIKTRGQQVTLRCSPISGHKSVSWYQQVLGQGPQFIFQYYEKEERGRGNFPDRFSARQFPNYSSELNVNALLLGDSALYLCASSLGGGAPDTQYFGPGTRLTVL.